This T cell receptor (beta chain) was identified during a study of cytomegalovirus exposure and HLA in healthy donors. Researchers ran the PCR with 60 Vbeta and 13 Jbeta primers. The protocol was immunoSEQ multiplex PCR, while the TCRdb copy is restricted to in-frame clones and leaves out a portion. The sample has 170,000 or so clones; more than 70% are singletons. This clone was seen a single time. The V gene lost 1 base and the J gene lost 3 bases, with 9 bases spanning the gap. CDR3 length: 14 amino acids. Germline-derived CDR1 and CDR2 are SGHRS and YFSETQ. The TCR was taken from a boy aged 2 to 10 in good health and CMV-seronegative. This rearrangement joins TRBV5-1 to TRBJ2-3; D is uncertain. Sequenced: PBMCs. CDR3 bases: TGCGCCAGCAGCTTGAGCTATGCGACAGATACGCAGTATTTT. It specifies CASSLSYATDTQYF.